Included here is one T cell receptor (beta chain) sequence, with context. The read finishes 3 residues shy of the CDR3 end, and the germline J gene is used to complete it. These data are taken from a study of T cells in women clearing cervical HPV infection. About the study: HLA type stays a possible confounder, typing being limited.

Trimming pared 8 bases from V and 4 bases from J, leaving 11 bases between. The length of the CDR3 is 12 residues. Here immunoSEQ multiplex PCR was the method, and the copy in TCRdb shows in-frame clones only, minus some. The sample spans 20,000 to 25,000 clones; the ten largest clones claim roughly 6.6%. The sequenced sample consisted of blood buffy coat. The chain combines TRBV23-1 with TRBJ1-2; D is ambiguous. TRBV23-1 is labeled an ORF, and its function is uncertain. The sequence derives from a woman between 18 and 70 years old with a cervical HPV16 infection that either progressed to CIN3+ or cleared (not recorded which). The CDR3 is CASGPEAYGYTF. The CDR3 bases that were read are TGCGCCAGCGGCCCTGAGGCCTATGGC.